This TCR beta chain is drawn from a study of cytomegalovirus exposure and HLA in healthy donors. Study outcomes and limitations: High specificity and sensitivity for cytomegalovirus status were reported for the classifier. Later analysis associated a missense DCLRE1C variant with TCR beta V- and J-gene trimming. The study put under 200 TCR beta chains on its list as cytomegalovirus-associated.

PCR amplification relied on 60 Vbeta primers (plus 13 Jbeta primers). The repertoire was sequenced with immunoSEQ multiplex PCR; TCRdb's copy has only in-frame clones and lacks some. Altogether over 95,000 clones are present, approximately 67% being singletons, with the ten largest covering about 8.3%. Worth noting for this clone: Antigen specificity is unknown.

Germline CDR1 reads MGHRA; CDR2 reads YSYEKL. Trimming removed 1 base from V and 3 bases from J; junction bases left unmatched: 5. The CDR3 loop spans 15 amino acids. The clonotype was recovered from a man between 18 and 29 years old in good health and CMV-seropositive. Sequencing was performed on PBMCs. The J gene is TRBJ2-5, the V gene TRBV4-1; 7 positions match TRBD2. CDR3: CASSQASAGKETQYF. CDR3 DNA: TGCGCCAGCAGCCAAGCCTCAGCGGGGAAAGAGACCCAGTACTTC.